This T cell receptor beta chain came from a study of early stage breast cancer tumors. Whole-study results and caveats: Most shared enriched TCRB sequences were commonly generated ones. Blood repertoires resembled normal breast more than tumor. Compared with adjacent normal breast, tumors showed about 2.5-fold denser, more clonal T cells.

On this clone: Its specificity is not known.

TCRdb keeps only in-frame clones here, not all; method: immunoSEQ multiplex PCR. The sample includes approximately 3,000 clones, around 60% of them seen just once. Trimming removed 0 bases at V and 5 bases at J, with 13 bases between. CDR1 is GTSNPN and CDR2 is SVGIG in the germline V gene (reference sequence). The CDR3 covers 14 residues. Sequenced input: breast tumor tissue. The receptor comes from a person aged 40 to 49 with breast cancer. The chain carries TRBV30 and TRBJ1-1, with D perhaps matching TRBD1 (5 bases). The CDR3 region is CAWSVGGGRTEAFF. CDR3 coding DNA: TGTGCCTGGAGTGTTGGTGGGGGGAGAACTGAAGCTTTCTTT.